This T cell receptor (beta chain) was sequenced during a study of CD8+ T cells in alopecia areata. Study-level results: An increase in clonality over normal scalp was evident in lesional scalp, especially alopecia totalis/universalis.

cDNA reverse transcribed from extracted RNA served as the sequencing template. Profiling relied on immunoSEQ multiplex PCR, and the TCRdb table lists in-frame clones only, not all of them. In the table there are some 180,000 clones, approximately 60% of which are singletons. Regarding this clone: Its specificity is unknown.

The germline CDR1 and CDR2 sequences are SNHLY and FYNNEI. This CDR3 has 15 amino acids. After removal of 0 bases from V and 2 bases from J, the junction contained 2 bases not matched to a gene. V usage is TRBV2 and J usage is TRBJ2-5; 8 nucleotides match TRBD1. Specimen: CD8+ T cells sorted from blood. This TCR was sampled from a human donor in good health. The CDR3 DNA follows: TGTGCCAGCAGTGAAGCGGACAGGGCACAAGAGACCCAGTACTTC. Protein product: CASSEADRAQETQYF.